The 5 T cell receptor beta chains below were found in one sample sequenced in a study of T cell responses to AZD1222 COVID-19 vaccine. The repertoire was sequenced with immunoSEQ multiplex PCR; TCRdb's copy has only in-frame clones and lacks some. Of roughly 150,000 clones detected, about 91% appear once; the ten largest clones hold about 3.3%. The source material was peripheral blood, sampled on day 0 of MenACWY control vaccination. Every receptor here comes from an adult in good health.

The rearrangement joins TRBV28 to TRBJ1-3; 7 positions match TRBD1. Germline CDR1 reads MDHEN; CDR2 reads SYDVKM. The CDR3 runs to 13 residues. J lost 6 bases, V lost 2 bases, and 1 base had no gene match. The CDR3 here is CASSLRGPNTIYF. The CDR3 bases are TGTGCCAGCAGTTTAAGGGGGCCAAACACCATATATTTT.

This chain joins TRBV19 and TRBJ1-5, with D possibly being TRBD1 (5 bases). The CDR3 has 14 residues. The V end was cut by 7 bases, the J end by 1 base, with 11 bases between. Germline CDR1 and CDR2: LNHDA and SQIVND (reference sequence). CDR3 region: CASNDSWSNQPQHF. CDR3 bases: TGTGCCAGTAACGACAGTTGGAGCAATCAGCCCCAGCATTTT.

In DNA, the CDR3 is TGTGCCAGCAGTCCCTGGGGGAAGTCGGAGACCCAGTACTTC. Translation: CASSPWGKSETQYF. The chain links TRBV6-5 to TRBJ2-5; D may be TRBD1 or TRBD2 (5 bases each). V shed 5 bases and J shed 5 bases, with 15 bases lying between them. CDR1 is MNHEY, CDR2 SVGAGI, per germline. This CDR3 spans 14 amino acids.

This CDR3 is CASSEYRSGSNYGYTF. The CDR3, as DNA: TGTGCCAGCAGTGAATACAGGTCAGGCTCTAACTATGGCTACACCTTC. The rearrangement links TRBV6-1 to TRBJ1-2, with D possibly being TRBD1 (5 bases). This CDR3 is 16 amino acids long. Germline-derived CDR1 and CDR2 are MNHNS and SASEGT. The V gene lost 2 bases and the J gene lost 0 bases, with 13 bases spanning the gap.

This clone was seen just once. The rearrangement joins TRBV19 to TRBJ1-2; unclear D gene. The CDR3 length is 14 residues. Germline lookup yields CDR1 LNHDA and CDR2 SQIVND (reference sequence). With 6 bases removed from V and 0 bases from J, the gap between germline ends came to 11 bases. CDR3 region: CASRNDLSNYGYTF. The DNA for the CDR3 is TGTGCCAGTAGGAACGACCTATCTAACTATGGCTACACCTTC. The entire variable domain, with the rest obtained from reference TRBV19 and TRBJ1-2, is as follows: DGGITQSPKYLFRKEGQNVTLSCEQNLNHDAMYWYRQDPGQGLRLIYYSQIVNDFQKGDIAEGYSVSREKKESFPLTVTSAQKNPTAFYLCASRNDLSNYGYTFGSGTRLTVV.